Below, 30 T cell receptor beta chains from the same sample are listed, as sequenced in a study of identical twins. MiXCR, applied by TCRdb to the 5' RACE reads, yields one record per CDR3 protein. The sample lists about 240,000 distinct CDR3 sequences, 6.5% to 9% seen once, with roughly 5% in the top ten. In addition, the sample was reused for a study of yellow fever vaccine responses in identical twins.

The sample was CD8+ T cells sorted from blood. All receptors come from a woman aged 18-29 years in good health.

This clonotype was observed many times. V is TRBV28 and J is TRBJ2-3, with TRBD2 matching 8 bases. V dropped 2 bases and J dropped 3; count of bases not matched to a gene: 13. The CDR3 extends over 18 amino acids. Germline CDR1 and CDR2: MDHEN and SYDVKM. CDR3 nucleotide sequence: TGTGCCAGCAGTTTAGTACTAGCGGAGGGGGTAGGGACAGATACGCAGTATTTT. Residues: CASSLVLAEGVGTDTQYF.

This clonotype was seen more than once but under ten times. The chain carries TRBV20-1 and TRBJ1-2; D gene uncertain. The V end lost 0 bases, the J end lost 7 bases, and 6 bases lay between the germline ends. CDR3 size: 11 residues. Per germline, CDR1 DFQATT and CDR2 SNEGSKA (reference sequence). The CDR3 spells CSARDRGGYTF. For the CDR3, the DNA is TGCAGTGCTAGAGATCGGGGTGGCTACACCTTC.

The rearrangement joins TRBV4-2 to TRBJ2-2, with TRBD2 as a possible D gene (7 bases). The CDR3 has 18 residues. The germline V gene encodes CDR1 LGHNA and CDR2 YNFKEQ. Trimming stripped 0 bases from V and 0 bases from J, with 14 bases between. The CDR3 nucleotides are TGTGCCAGCAGCCAAGATGGGGGGGGACACCCGAACACCGGGGAGCTGTTTTTT. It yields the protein CASSQDGGGHPNTGELFF.

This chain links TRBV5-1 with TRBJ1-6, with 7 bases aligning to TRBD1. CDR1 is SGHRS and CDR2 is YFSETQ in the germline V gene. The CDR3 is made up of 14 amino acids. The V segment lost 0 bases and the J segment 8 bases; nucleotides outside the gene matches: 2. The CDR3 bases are TGCGCCAGCAGCTTGGGACAGGGCCATTCACCCCTCCACTTT. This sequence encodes CASSLGQGHSPLHF.

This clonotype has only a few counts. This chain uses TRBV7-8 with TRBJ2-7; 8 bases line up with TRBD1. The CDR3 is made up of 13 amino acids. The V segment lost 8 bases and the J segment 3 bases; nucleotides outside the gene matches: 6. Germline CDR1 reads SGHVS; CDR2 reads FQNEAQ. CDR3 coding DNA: TGTGCCAGCCAGGGACAGGAGAGCTACGAGCAGTACTTC. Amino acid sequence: CASQGQESYEQYF.

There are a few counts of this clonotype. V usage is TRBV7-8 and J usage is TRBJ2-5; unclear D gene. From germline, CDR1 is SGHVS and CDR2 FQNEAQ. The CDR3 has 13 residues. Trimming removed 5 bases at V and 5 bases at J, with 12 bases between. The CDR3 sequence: CASSNPHRETQYF. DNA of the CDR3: TGTGCCAGCAGCAACCCACACCGGGAGACCCAGTACTTC.

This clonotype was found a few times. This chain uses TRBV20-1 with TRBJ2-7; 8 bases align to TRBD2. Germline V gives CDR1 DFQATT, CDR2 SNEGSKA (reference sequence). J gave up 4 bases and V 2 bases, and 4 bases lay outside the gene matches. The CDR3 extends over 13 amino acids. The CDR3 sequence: CSARNLAGYEQYF. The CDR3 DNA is TGCAGTGCTAGAAACCTAGCGGGTTACGAGCAGTACTTC.

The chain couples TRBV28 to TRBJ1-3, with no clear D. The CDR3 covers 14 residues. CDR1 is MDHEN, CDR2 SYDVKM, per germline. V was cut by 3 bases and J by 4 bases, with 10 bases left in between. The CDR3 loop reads CASSLESSGNTIYF. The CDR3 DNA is TGTGCCAGCAGTTTGGAGAGTTCGGGAAACACCATATATTTT.

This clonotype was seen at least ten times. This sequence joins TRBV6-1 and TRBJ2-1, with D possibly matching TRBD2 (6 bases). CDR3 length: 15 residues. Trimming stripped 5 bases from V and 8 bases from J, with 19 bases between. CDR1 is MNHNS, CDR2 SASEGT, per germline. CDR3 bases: TGTGCCAGCAGTCCTGTCTCGTGGAGGGGCGATGAGCAGTTCTTC. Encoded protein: CASSPVSWRGDEQFF.

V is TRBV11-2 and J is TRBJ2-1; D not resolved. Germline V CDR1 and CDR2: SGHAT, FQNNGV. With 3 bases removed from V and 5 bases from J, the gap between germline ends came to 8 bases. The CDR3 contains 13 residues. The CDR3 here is CASSFDSNNEQFF. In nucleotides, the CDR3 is TGTGCCAGCAGCTTTGACTCAAACAATGAGCAGTTCTTC.

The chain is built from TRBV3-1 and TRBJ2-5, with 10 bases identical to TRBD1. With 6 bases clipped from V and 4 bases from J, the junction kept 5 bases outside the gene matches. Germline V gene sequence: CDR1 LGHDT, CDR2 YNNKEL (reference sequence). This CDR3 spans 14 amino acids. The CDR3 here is CASRLTGGGETQYF. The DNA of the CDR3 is TGTGCCAGCAGACTGACAGGGGGCGGAGAGACCCAGTACTTC.

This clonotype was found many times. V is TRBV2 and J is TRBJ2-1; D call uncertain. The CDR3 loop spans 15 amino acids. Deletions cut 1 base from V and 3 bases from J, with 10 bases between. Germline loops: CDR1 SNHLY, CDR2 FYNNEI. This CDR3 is CASSEGLKIYNEQFF. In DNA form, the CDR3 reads TGTGCCAGCAGTGAAGGACTCAAAATCTACAATGAGCAGTTCTTC.

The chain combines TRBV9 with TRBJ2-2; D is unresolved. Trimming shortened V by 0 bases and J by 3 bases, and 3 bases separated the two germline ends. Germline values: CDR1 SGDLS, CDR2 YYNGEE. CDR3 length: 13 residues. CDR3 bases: TGTGCCAGCAGCGTAGAGGACACCGGGGAGCTGTTTTTT. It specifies CASSVEDTGELFF.

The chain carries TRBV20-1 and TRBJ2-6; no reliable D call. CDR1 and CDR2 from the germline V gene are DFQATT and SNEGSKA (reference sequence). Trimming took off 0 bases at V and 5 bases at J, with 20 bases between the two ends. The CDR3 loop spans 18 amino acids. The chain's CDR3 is CSARDSRSEQSWANVLTF. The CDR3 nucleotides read TGCAGTGCTAGAGACTCCAGGTCAGAGCAGTCTTGGGCCAACGTCCTGACTTTC.

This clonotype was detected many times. In nucleotides, the CDR3 is TGCGCCAGCAGCCAAGGTAACCCGGCGGAGACCCAGTACTTC. It yields the protein CASSQGNPAETQYF. This chain connects TRBV4-1 to TRBJ2-5; no firm D call. The V gene lost 1 base and the J gene lost 5 bases, with 11 bases spanning the gap. CDR1 and CDR2 (germline): MGHRA, YSYEKL. This CDR3 comprises 14 residues.

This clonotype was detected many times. CDR3 loop: CASSESEGAMNEQFF. The DNA of the CDR3 is TGCGCCAGCAGTGAGTCTGAGGGGGCGATGAATGAGCAGTTCTTC. The J gene is TRBJ2-1, the V gene TRBV10-1; TRBD1 agrees at 7 bases. Germline CDR1 WNHNN, CDR2 SYGVQD (reference sequence). The CDR3 consists of 15 residues. The trim removed 0 bases at V and 7 bases at J, leaving 6 bases unmatched.

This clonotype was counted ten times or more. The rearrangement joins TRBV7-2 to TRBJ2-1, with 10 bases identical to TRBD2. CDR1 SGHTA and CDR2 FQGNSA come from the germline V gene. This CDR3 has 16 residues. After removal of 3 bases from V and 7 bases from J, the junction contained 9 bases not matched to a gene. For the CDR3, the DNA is TGTGCCAGCAGCTTCCGTCTAGCGGGAGTCGGGAATGAGCAGTTCTTC. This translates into CASSFRLAGVGNEQFF.

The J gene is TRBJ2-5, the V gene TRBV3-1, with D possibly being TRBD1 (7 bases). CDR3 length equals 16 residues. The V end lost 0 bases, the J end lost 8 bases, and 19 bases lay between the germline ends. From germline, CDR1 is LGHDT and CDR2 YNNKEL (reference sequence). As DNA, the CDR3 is TGTGCCAGCAGCCAAGAAGGGGGGACAGTCCGGTCAACCCAGTACTTC. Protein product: CASSQEGGTVRSTQYF.

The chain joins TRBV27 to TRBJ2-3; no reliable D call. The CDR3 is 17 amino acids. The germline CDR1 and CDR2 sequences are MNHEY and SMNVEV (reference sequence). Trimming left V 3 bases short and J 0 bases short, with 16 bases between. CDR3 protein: CASSFWADPTSTDTQYF. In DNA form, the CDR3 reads TGTGCCAGCAGTTTCTGGGCGGACCCCACTAGCACAGATACGCAGTATTTT.

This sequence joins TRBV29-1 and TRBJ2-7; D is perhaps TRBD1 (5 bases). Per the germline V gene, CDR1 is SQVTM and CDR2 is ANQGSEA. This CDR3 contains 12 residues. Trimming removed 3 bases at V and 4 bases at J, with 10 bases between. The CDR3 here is CSVETQGYEQYV. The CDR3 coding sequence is TGCAGCGTTGAGACCCAGGGATACGAGCAGTACGTC.

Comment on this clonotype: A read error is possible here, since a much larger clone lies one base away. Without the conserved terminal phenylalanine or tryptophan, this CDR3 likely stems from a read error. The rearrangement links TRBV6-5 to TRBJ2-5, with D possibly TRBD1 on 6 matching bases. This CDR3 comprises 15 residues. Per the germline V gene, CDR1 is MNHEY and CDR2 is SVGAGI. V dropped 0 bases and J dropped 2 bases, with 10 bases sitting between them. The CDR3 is CASSYSGDRQETQYL. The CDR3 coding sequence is TGTGCCAGCAGTTACTCGGGAGACAGGCAAGAGACCCAGTACTTA.

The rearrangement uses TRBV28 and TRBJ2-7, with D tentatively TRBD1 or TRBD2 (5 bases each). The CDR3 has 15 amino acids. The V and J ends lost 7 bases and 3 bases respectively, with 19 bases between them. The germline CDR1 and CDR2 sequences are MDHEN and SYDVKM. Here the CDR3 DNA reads TGTGCCAGCACCCCTGGGACCACGGGCCGCTACGAGCAGTACTTC. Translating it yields CASTPGTTGRYEQYF.

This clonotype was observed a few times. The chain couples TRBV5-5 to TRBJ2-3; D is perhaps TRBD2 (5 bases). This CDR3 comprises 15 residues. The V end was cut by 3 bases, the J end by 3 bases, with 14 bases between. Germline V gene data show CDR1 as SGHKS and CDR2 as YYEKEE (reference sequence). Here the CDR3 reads CASSSERRRTDTQYF. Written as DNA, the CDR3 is TGTGCCAGCAGCTCCGAGCGGCGACGGACAGATACGCAGTATTTT.

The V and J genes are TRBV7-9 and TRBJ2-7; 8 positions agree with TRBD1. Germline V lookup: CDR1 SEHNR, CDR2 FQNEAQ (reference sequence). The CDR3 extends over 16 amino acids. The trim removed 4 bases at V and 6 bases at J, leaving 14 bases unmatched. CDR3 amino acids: CASSSSTGTGSVEQYF. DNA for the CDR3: TGTGCCAGCAGCTCATCGACCGGGACAGGTAGTGTCGAGCAGTACTTC.

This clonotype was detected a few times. This CDR3 is CASRRSGSGSYNEQFF. In DNA, the CDR3 is TGTGCCAGCAGGCGTAGCGGGAGCGGGTCCTACAATGAGCAGTTCTTC. The chain recombines TRBV3-1 with TRBJ2-1; 9 bases are a match to TRBD2. CDR3 size: 16 residues. V dropped 6 bases and J dropped 1; count of bases not matched to a gene: 7. The V gene's germline CDR1 is LGHDT and CDR2 YNNKEL (reference sequence).

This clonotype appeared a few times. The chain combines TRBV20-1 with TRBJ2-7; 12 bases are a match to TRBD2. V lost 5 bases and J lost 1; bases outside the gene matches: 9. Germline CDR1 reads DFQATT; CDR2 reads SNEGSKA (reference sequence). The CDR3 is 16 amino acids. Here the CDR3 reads CSAPWLAGGSSYEQYF. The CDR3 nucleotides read TGCAGTGCTCCGTGGCTAGCGGGAGGGAGTTCCTACGAGCAGTACTTC.

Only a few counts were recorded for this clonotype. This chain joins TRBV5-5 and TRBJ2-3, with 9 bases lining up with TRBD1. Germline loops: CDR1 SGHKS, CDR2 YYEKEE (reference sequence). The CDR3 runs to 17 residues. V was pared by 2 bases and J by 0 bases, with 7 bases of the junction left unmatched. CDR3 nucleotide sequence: TGTGCCAGCAGCTTAAGACAGGGGGAAACTAGCACAGATACGCAGTATTTT. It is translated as CASSLRQGETSTDTQYF.

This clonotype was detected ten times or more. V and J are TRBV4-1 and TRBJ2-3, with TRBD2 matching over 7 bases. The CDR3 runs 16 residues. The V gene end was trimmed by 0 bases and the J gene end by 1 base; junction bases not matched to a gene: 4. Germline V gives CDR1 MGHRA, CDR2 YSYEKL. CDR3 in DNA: TGCGCCAGCAGCCAAGAACTCCGGGGGGGCACAGATACGCAGTATTTT. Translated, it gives CASSQELRGGTDTQYF.

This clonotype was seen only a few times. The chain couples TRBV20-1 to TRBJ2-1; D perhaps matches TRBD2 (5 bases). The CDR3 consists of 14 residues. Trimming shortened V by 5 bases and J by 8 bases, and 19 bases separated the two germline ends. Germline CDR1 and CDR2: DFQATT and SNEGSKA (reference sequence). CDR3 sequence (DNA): TGCAGTGCTGGGATCCGGGATCAAAAGGATGAGCAGTTCTTC. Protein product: CSAGIRDQKDEQFF.

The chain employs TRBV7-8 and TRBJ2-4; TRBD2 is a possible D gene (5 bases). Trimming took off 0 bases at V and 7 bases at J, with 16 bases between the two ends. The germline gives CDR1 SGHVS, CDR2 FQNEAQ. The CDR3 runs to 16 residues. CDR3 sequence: CASSLAVIGGGNIQYF. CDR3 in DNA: TGTGCCAGCAGCTTAGCAGTGATCGGAGGTGGCAACATTCAGTACTTC.